This entry concerns a single T cell receptor beta chain. Its specific antigen is unknown. It has no much larger one-base neighbor in the sample; base qualities were not kept. This entry comes from a study of blood T cell repertoires in COVID-19 (TCRdb year 2020). Looking at the study overall: Samples covering the acute and convalescent phases of COVID-19 were provided by collaborators in the United States, Italy and Spain. The prospective study material was composed of cDNA or gDNA derived from T cells, B-cell-depleted T cells, or PBMCs. Subjects who had been exposed to COVID-19, were actively infected with it, or had recovered from it provided the deeply sampled blood TCRbeta repertoires that made up the dataset. The repertoires were released in a freely available public database intended as a resource for research on the immune response to SARS-CoV-2. The samples were drawn from two sources: the first 160 participants of the ongoing ImmuneRACE study, and 950 to 1,500 subjects contributed by 6 global collaborators. Sample metadata almost always included a de-identified subject ID, COVID-19 status, age in years and sex. Where HLA class I and class II types were available, the types were taken from metadata supplied by the sample provider, not from assay-based typing.

The study at large found these results: The quantity of clinical and demographic metadata differed by source and by participant and was supplied without curation.

TCRbeta CDR3 regions were amplified from genomic DNA by means of the immunoSEQ Assay, a bias-controlled multiplex PCR. In the original analysis: The number of nucleated cells in each sample was estimated from the amplification of reference gene primers within the assay. To quantify the absolute abundance of each unique TCRbeta CDR3 rearrangement, sequence reads were collapsed and filtered. For each sample, productive Simpson clonality was calculated by taking the square root of Simpson's diversity index across productive rearrangements. The clones in this table, taken by TCRdb from immuneACCESS, are in-frame only. Not every clone is retained; where verified, under half of the shortfall comes from an unresolved V gene, and the cause of the rest is unknown. The DNA gave D and trimming, while V, J and clone size come from that table. This sample has around 140,000 clones in its table, and roughly 91% of those were observed once. Roughly 2.9% of the sample is held by the ten biggest clonotypes.

Whole blood was collected in K2EDTA tubes by collaborating institutions according to the institutions' own protocols. For TCRbeta analysis, collaborators shipped samples in one of three forms: frozen whole blood, isolated PBMCs, or DNA extracted from either of those sample types. Including the terminal cysteine and phenylalanine, the CDR3 comprises 16 residues. The entry retains the CDR3 DNA only, 48 bases that are in frame from base 1. The trim is 5 bases for V and 0 bases for J, with a gap of 20 bases between the germline ends. CDR1 SQVTM and CDR2 ANQGSEA were looked up in the germline V gene. The rearrangement joined TRBV29-1 to TRBJ2-7; a confident D gene designation cannot be given. The clonotype was recovered from a man in his 60s with active or convalescent COVID-19. Sequenced sample: peripheral blood. The nucleotide sequence is TGCAGCGTTCCCAATCGAGCAAATTATGGCTCCTACGAGCAGTACTTC. It specifies CSVPNRANYGSYEQYF.